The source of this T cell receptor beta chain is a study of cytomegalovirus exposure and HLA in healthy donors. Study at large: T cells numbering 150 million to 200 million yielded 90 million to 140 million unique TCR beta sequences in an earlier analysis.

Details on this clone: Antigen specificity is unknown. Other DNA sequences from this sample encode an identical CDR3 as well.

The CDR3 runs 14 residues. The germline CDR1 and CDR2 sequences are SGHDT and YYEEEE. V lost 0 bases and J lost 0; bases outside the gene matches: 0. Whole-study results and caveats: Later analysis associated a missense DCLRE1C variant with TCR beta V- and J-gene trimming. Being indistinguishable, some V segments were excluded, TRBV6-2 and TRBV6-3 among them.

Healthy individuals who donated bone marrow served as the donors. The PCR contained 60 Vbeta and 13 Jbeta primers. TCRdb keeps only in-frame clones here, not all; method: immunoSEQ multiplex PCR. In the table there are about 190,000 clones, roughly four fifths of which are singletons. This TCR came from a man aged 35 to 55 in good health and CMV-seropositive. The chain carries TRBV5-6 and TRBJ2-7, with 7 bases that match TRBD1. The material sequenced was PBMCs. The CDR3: CASSLGQGSYEQYF. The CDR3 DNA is TGTGCCAGCAGCTTGGGACAGGGCTCCTACGAGCAGTACTTC.